This T cell receptor (beta chain) was documented in a study of blood T cells in healthy people across ages (dated by TCRdb to between 2015 and 2017). Some background on the complete study: In model experiments, template switching captured roughly one uniquely barcoded TCR beta cDNA molecule for every two T cells. Using deep sequencing normalized with unique cDNA molecular identifiers, the study measured how TCR beta repertoire diversity changes with age. Two additional independent replicas of 1 million unique cDNA reads from the same blood draw were analyzed for two donors (one aged 18 to 30 and one aged 80 or older). The donors were split into four age groups: young (average about 16 years), middle-aged (39), aged (62) and long-lived (approximately 80). To avoid experimental bias, donors of different ages were distributed randomly across sequencing lanes.

The study at large found these results: The CMV infection status of donors was not known, potentially confounding age-related changes in expanded clonotypes. Bulk unsorted PBMC profiling prevented conclusive comparison of naive and antigen-experienced compartments. As age increased, observed TCR beta diversity per million T cells dropped in a roughly linear way, and a significant reduction was already evident by age 40. Estimates of total diversity from one million sequenced T cells were regarded as lower bounds and underestimates. There was a strong correlation between observed TCR beta diversity and the percentage of naive T cells measured by flow cytometry. Compared with the aged group, the long-lived group had more naive CD4+ T cells, fewer expanded clones and increased TCR diversity, a pattern suggesting age selection.

V and J are truncated by 0 bases and 5 bases respectively, leaving an intervening sequence of 7 bases. The CDR1 and CDR2 encoded by the germline V gene are SGHAT and FQNNGV. The CDR3 runs 13 residues from the cysteine to the phenylalanine. CDR3 DNA only is kept here, 39 bases in frame from base 1. Preparation of the library involved 5' RACE. The sequencer was an Illumina HiSeq 2500. A second PCR of roughly 7 to 11 cycles was run with a J-beta primer mix and a sample-barcoded 5' primer. A template-switch 5' adaptor carrying 12 random nucleotides introduced a unique molecular identifier onto each TCR beta cDNA molecule. At least 2.5 million CDR3-containing paired-end reads were obtained from each sample. All of the RNA was converted into first-strand cDNA using the Mint cDNA synthesis kit, with a TRBC-specific oligonucleotide serving as the primer. After uracil-DNA glycosylase treatment, a first 18-cycle PCR used universal primers M1SS and BC2_uni_R on all cDNA. From the authors' description of their analysis: For normalization, 1 million high-quality reads were randomly selected from each sample, with every read carrying a distinct molecular identifier. Reads with shared molecular identifiers were discarded instead of being binned into consensus sequences. MiTCR, set to a Q25 quality threshold and the strictest error-elimination algorithm, was used for CDR3 identification, clonotype clustering and error correction. A nonparametric unseen species model with Euler transformation was used to estimate a lower bound on total TCR beta diversity. TCRdb reworked the public reads: Q25 trimming with fastp, MiXCR clone assembly, productive beta chains retained. Every distinct CDR3 protein forms one entry, paired with its most common genes and DNA. TCRdb, not the original authors, processed these V and J calls. The sample data list hundreds of thousands of distinct CDR3 sequences, and approximately 30% of these were observed just once. Of the sample, less than 20% is held by the ten largest clones.

The approximately 39 donors, aged about 6 to 100 years, were systemically healthy Caucasian individuals from Russia. Around 10 milliliters of peripheral blood were collected from each donor into EDTA-treated Vacutainer tubes. Ficoll-Paque density-gradient centrifugation was used to isolate PBMCs, with at least 6 million per sample. Total RNA, at least 6 micrograms per sample, was extracted from PBMCs with Trizol reagent. Naive CD45RAhigh/CD27high T cell percentages were measured by flow cytometry on a PBMC aliquot from every donor. This clonotype has at least ten counts. It has no known antigen specificity. There are no base qualities to consult, and no much larger clone falls within one base.

The source of this sequence is a woman older than 75 in good health. Here the chain combines TRBV11-2 and TRBJ2-5, with the D gene not clear enough to name. Sequencing used blood. The nucleotide sequence reads TGTGCCAGCAGCTTAGATGTCGACGAGACCCAGTACTTC. Its coded protein is CASSLDVDETQYF.